The 21 T cell receptor beta chains in this list originate from one sample, sequenced in a study of OX40 agonist ivuxolimab in advanced cancers. Using immunoSEQ multiplex PCR, the repertoire was profiled, and TCRdb retains in-frame clones only, with some absent. The sample consists of tens of thousands of clones, around 90% of them appearing once. Specimen: CD4+ or CD8+ T cells sorted from blood, collected in a trial of the OX40 agonist ivuxolimab. The receptors here all came from an adult with an advanced solid tumor such as melanoma, head and neck, liver or kidney cancer.

This clone was seen a handful of times. The V and J genes are TRBV5-4 and TRBJ1-2; 7 bases fit TRBD1. The V and J ends lost 2 bases and 8 bases, in that order; junction bases with no gene match: 6. CDR1 is SGHNT, CDR2 YYREEE, per germline (reference sequence). The CDR3 has 13 amino acids. CDR3 protein: CASSFTGVSGYTF. DNA for the CDR3: TGTGCCAGCAGCTTCACAGGGGTGAGCGGCTACACCTTC.

This chain joins TRBV10-1 and TRBJ2-6; D is perhaps TRBD1 (6 bases). This CDR3 has 16 residues. The ends were cut back, 7 bases at V and 1 base at J, with 14 bases in the middle. Germline lookup yields CDR1 WNHNN and CDR2 SYGVQD (reference sequence). The CDR3 sequence is CASTLVGGSGANVLTF. The CDR3 DNA sequence: TGCGCCAGCACGCTGGTAGGGGGATCTGGGGCCAACGTCCTGACTTTC.

This clone was detected only once. The chain has TRBV11-2 and TRBJ2-3, with D maybe TRBD2 (5 bases). Germline V gives CDR1 SGHAT, CDR2 FQNNGV. V was pared by 5 bases and J by 9 bases, with 12 bases between. The CDR3 extends over 12 amino acids. The DNA of the CDR3 is TGTGCCAGCAGCCGGACGGAGGACACGCAGTATTTT. Translating it yields CASSRTEDTQYF. The whole variable domain, filled in from reference TRBV11-2 and TRBJ2-3, reads EAGVAQSPRYKIIEKRQSVAFWCNPISGHATLYWYQQILGQGPKLLIQFQNNGVVDDSQLPKDRFSAERLKGVDSTLKIQPAKLEDSAVYLCASSRTEDTQYFGPGTRLTVL.

The count of this clone is one. V gene TRBV11-3 combines with J gene TRBJ1-1; the D is unclear. Germline V gene data show CDR1 as SGHNT and CDR2 as YENEEA. CDR3 length: 14 amino acids. Trimming removed 4 bases at V and 1 base at J, with 10 bases between. The CDR3 region has the DNA TGTGCCAGCAGCTCCTCCGATGGGAACACTGAAGCTTTCTTT. Its translation is CASSSSDGNTEAFF.

V usage is TRBV27 and J usage is TRBJ1-2; D is unresolved. Trimming removed 3 bases at V and 8 bases at J, with 13 bases between. CDR1 MNHEY and CDR2 SMNVEV come from the germline V gene (reference sequence). The CDR3 has 13 residues. Written as DNA, the CDR3 is TGTGCCAGCAGTTTCTTAGCCGGGGTCGGCTACACCTTC. This gives the protein CASSFLAGVGYTF.

This chain connects TRBV6-5 to TRBJ2-7; D may match TRBD1 or TRBD2 (5 bases each). V gave up 5 bases and J gave up 0 bases, with 8 bases separating them. The germline V gene encodes CDR1 MNHEY and CDR2 SVGAGI. The CDR3 covers 13 residues. The CDR3 reads CASSTGLSYEQYF. The CDR3 DNA reads as TGTGCCAGCAGTACGGGGCTCTCCTACGAGCAGTACTTC.

The chain links TRBV5-8 to TRBJ2-1; TRBD2 might be the D (6 bases). V lost 4 bases and J 7 bases, leaving 12 bases between the germline ends. CDR1 and CDR2 from the germline V gene are SGHTS and YDEGEE. This CDR3 comprises 13 residues. For the CDR3, the DNA is TGTGCCAGCAGCGACCGGGACTTAAATGAGCAGTTCTTC. Translation gives CASSDRDLNEQFF.

About this clone itself: The junction departs from the called germline gene at one end, perhaps through a read error. This chain joins TRBV14 and TRBJ2-2, with a weak D call TRBD1 (6 bases). Germline V lookup: CDR1 SGHDN, CDR2 FVKESK. The CDR3 totals 14 residues. The DNA for the CDR3 is TGTGTCAGCAGCCGAAACTCAGGGGCCGGGGAGCTGTTTTTT. This gives the protein CVSSRNSGAGELFF.

This chain joins TRBV28 and TRBJ2-1; D gene unclear. Germline CDR1 MDHEN, CDR2 SYDVKM. The CDR3 loop spans 15 amino acids. The V end was cut by 2 bases, the J end by 0 bases, with 8 bases between. In DNA, the CDR3 is TGTGCCAGCAGTTTACTGAGAAGCTCCTACAATGAGCAGTTCTTC. Protein sequence: CASSLLRSSYNEQFF. Filled out from reference TRBV28 and TRBJ2-1, the complete variable domain reads DVKVTQSSRYLVKRTGEKVFLECVQDMDHENMFWYRQDPGLGLRLIYFSYDVKMKEKGDIPEGYSVSREKKERFSLILESASTNQTSMYLCASSLLRSSYNEQFFGPGTRLTVL.

This rearrangement joins TRBV10-3 to TRBJ2-3; 12 bases are shared with TRBD2. Germline loops: CDR1 ENHRY, CDR2 SYGVKD. V gave up 3 bases and J gave up 2 bases; unmatched junction bases: 3. The CDR3 extends over 16 amino acids. The CDR3 spells CAISERTSGVTDTQYF. DNA for the CDR3: TGTGCCATCAGTGAAAGGACTAGCGGGGTCACAGATACGCAGTATTTT.

The chain couples TRBV7-8 to TRBJ1-1; unclear D gene. V was pared by 5 bases and J by 0 bases, with 13 bases between. In germline, CDR1 is SGHVS, CDR2 FQNEAQ. The CDR3 contains 15 residues. The CDR3: CASSRHREMNTEAFF. For the CDR3, the DNA is TGTGCCAGCAGCCGCCACAGAGAAATGAACACTGAAGCTTTCTTT.

V usage is TRBV30 and J usage is TRBJ2-7; 7 bases align to TRBD1. The CDR3 is 13 amino acids. The V segment lost 4 bases and the J segment 9 bases; nucleotides outside the gene matches: 12. The germline V gene encodes CDR1 GTSNPN and CDR2 SVGIG (reference sequence). The CDR3 DNA follows: TGTGCCTGGAATTCTCTAAGGACAGGAGGGCAGTACTTC. It encodes CAWNSLRTGGQYF.

This chain uses TRBV11-2 with TRBJ2-2; D unresolved. The CDR3 runs to 15 residues. The V gene lost 5 bases and the J gene lost 5 bases, with 15 bases spanning the gap. Germline CDR1 reads SGHAT; CDR2 reads FQNNGV. The CDR3 is CASSPGLRRTGELFF. As DNA, the CDR3 is TGTGCCAGCAGCCCAGGCCTGCGCCGGACCGGGGAGCTGTTTTTT. The complete variable domain, with remaining parts taken from reference TRBV11-2 and TRBJ2-2, reads EAGVAQSPRYKIIEKRQSVAFWCNPISGHATLYWYQQILGQGPKLLIQFQNNGVVDDSQLPKDRFSAERLKGVDSTLKIQPAKLEDSAVYLCASSPGLRRTGELFFGEGSRLTVL.

The rearrangement joins TRBV6-6 to TRBJ2-7; D is possibly TRBD2 (7 bases). The length of the CDR3 is 14 residues. Germline V CDR1 and CDR2: MNHNY, SVGAGI (reference sequence). The V gene lost 0 bases and the J gene lost 7 bases, with 13 bases spanning the gap. The CDR3 DNA follows: TGTGCCAGCAGTTACTCGGGGGGGCAGGTTGAGCAGTACTTC. Its translation: CASSYSGGQVEQYF.

The chain has TRBV2 and TRBJ2-7; TRBD1 matches 7 bases. The trim removed 10 bases at V and 1 base at J, leaving 7 bases unmatched. CDR3 length equals 13 residues. Germline V gene sequence: CDR1 SNHLY, CDR2 FYNNEI. In DNA, the CDR3 is TGTGCCACCCAGGGGGTGGGGTCCTACGAGCAGTACTTC. Its translation is CATQGVGSYEQYF.

The table lists this clone with a few counts. The rearrangement links TRBV6-6 to TRBJ2-2; D is unclear. The CDR3 is 12 residues long. Per the germline V gene, CDR1 is MNHNY and CDR2 is SVGAGI (reference sequence). Trimming pared 2 bases from V and 6 bases from J, leaving 4 bases between. CDR3 sequence (DNA): TGTGCCAGCAGTTACCCCCCCGGGGAGCTGTTTTTT. It is translated as CASSYPPGELFF.

The chain links TRBV7-2 to TRBJ2-5; 9 positions match TRBD2. The CDR3 contains 17 residues. Germline assignment: CDR1 SGHTA and CDR2 FQGNSA. V lost 2 bases to trimming and J lost 3 bases; unmatched junction nucleotides: 10. The CDR3 is CASSLTPIAGVEETQYF. CDR3 DNA sequence: TGTGCCAGCAGCTTAACCCCCATAGCGGGAGTAGAAGAGACCCAGTACTTC.

The chain links TRBV7-9 to TRBJ2-1; 8 bases map to TRBD1. J gave up 5 bases and V 3 bases, and 6 bases lay outside the gene matches. CDR1 and CDR2 from the germline V gene are SEHNR and FQNEAQ (reference sequence). The CDR3 spans 15 residues. This chain's CDR3 is CASSLWDRTNNEQFF. For the CDR3, the DNA is TGTGCCAGCAGCTTGTGGGACAGGACTAACAATGAGCAGTTCTTC.

This clone was detected only once. The gene calls are TRBV5-1 and TRBJ2-1; 12 bases map to TRBD2. After removal of 3 bases from V and 5 bases from J, the junction contained 3 bases not matched to a gene. Germline V gene sequence: CDR1 SGHRS, CDR2 YFSETQ. The CDR3 runs 15 residues. DNA for the CDR3: TGCGCCAGCAGCTCCCTAGCGGGGGGGGACAATGAGCAGTTCTTC. It codes for CASSSLAGGDNEQFF.

The J gene is TRBJ2-1, the V gene TRBV7-2; D remains ambiguous. The V gene's germline CDR1 is SGHTA and CDR2 FQGNSA. This CDR3 has 14 residues. Between the trimmed V and J ends, which lost 3 bases and 7 bases, there was a span of 13 bases. This CDR3 is CASSFKGGWNEQFF. The CDR3 DNA follows: TGTGCCAGCAGCTTTAAGGGTGGGTGGAATGAGCAGTTCTTC.

The V call is TRBV19, the J call TRBJ1-2; weak D call: TRBD1 (6 bases). The ends were cut back, 7 bases at V and 2 bases at J, with 11 bases in the middle. The CDR3 runs 13 residues. From germline, CDR1 is LNHDA and CDR2 SQIVND (reference sequence). CDR3 sequence: CASTPDRNYGYTF. The DNA for the CDR3 is TGTGCCAGTACCCCCGACAGGAACTATGGCTACACCTTC.